Presented here are 14 T cell receptor beta chains from one specimen sequenced in a study of blood T cell repertoires in COVID-19. Clones were read by immunoSEQ multiplex PCR, and TCRdb kept only the in-frame ones, dropping some. The data show nearly 70,000 clones, roughly 85% seen once. The sequenced sample consisted of peripheral blood. These receptors were obtained from an elderly woman with acute or convalescent COVID-19.

The chain combines TRBV3-1 (or the pseudogene TRBV3-2) with TRBJ1-3; D possibly corresponds to TRBD1 (5 bases). V was trimmed by 0 bases and J by 2 bases, leaving 8 bases between them. The CDR3 is 15 amino acids. From germline, CDR1 is LGHDT and CDR2 YNNKEL (reference sequence). The CDR3 nucleotides read TGTGCCAGCAGCCAAGACAGGGTTGCTGGAAACACCATATATTTT. Encoded protein: CASSQDRVAGNTIYF.

This chain connects TRBV7-3 to TRBJ2-3, with D maybe TRBD2 (6 bases). Germline V gene data show CDR1 as SGHTA and CDR2 as FQGTGA. Deletions cut 5 bases from V and 5 bases from J, with 14 bases between. The CDR3 is 14 residues long. This CDR3 is CASSPGTGGDTQYF. The DNA for the CDR3 is TGTGCCAGCAGCCCTGGGACCGGGGGAGATACGCAGTATTTT.

This chain joins TRBV5-4 and TRBJ1-1; 7 bases fit TRBD1. After removal of 6 bases from V and 1 base from J, the junction contained 3 bases not matched to a gene. This CDR3 has 13 residues. Germline lookup yields CDR1 SGHNT and CDR2 YYREEE (reference sequence). The chain's CDR3 is CASTSGGNTEAFF. In nucleotides, the CDR3 is TGTGCCAGCACCTCAGGGGGGAACACTGAAGCTTTCTTT.

This clone was detected only a few times. The chain combines TRBV28 with TRBJ1-2; 7 bases are a match to TRBD1. V dropped 6 bases and J dropped 5; count of bases not matched to a gene: 12. The CDR3 covers 15 residues. The germline V gene has CDR1 MDHEN and CDR2 SYDVKM. CDR3 bases: TGTGCCAGCAGACCGCTGGACAGGTACGGTTATGGCTACACCTTC. It is translated as CASRPLDRYGYGYTF.

This chain connects TRBV1 to TRBJ2-4; the DNA was not used to check the table's D call, TRBD2. TRBV1 has pseudogene status. The CDR3 has 20 residues. DNA of the CDR3: TGCACCAGCAGCCAAGAGGGGAAGGAGGGGGAGGGGCGGGCCAAAAACATTCAGTACTTC. Encoded protein: CTSSQEGKEGEGRAKNIQYF.

V usage is TRBV5-3 and J usage is TRBJ1-5; 7 nucleotides align to TRBD1. TRBV5-3 belongs to the ORF category, with a function that is uncertain. CDR3 length: 15 residues. V dropped 3 bases and J dropped 7; count of bases not matched to a gene: 10. In nucleotides, the CDR3 is TGTGCCAGAAGCTCCCCGACAGGGCTCGGGCAGCCCCAGCATTTT. It codes for CARSSPTGLGQPQHF.

This rearrangement joins TRBV12-5 to TRBJ1-5, with TRBD1 matching 10 bases. Germline V gene sequence: CDR1 LGHNT, CDR2 FRNRAP. The junction had 8 bases not matched to a gene; V was cut back by 4 bases and J by 11 bases. This CDR3 is 14 amino acids long. CDR3 sequence (DNA): TGTGCTAGTGGTTCGACAGGGGGCGCGGGGACCCAGCATTTT. Translating it yields CASGSTGGAGTQHF.

This clone was seen only a few times. The V call is TRBV5-1, the J call TRBJ2-2, with TRBD1 as a possible D gene (5 bases). The V end was cut by 6 bases, the J end by 7 bases, with 16 bases between. This CDR3 is 14 amino acids long. The germline V gene has CDR1 SGHRS and CDR2 YFSETQ. The CDR3 DNA reads as TGCGCCAGCAACCCAGGGCAAGATCGCGGGGAGCTGTTTTTT. This encodes CASNPGQDRGELFF.

The chain has TRBV10-3 and TRBJ1-2; TRBD1 might be the D (6 bases). The germline gives CDR1 ENHRY, CDR2 SYGVKD. CDR3 length: 16 amino acids. Trimming removed 6 bases at V and 4 bases at J, with 21 bases between. CDR3 in amino acids: CAISDVGRGASYGYTF. The CDR3 nucleotides read TGTGCCATCAGCGACGTGGGGAGGGGGGCTTCCTATGGCTACACCTTC.

The chain couples TRBV5-5 to TRBJ1-1, with 8 bases identical to TRBD1. The CDR3 has 13 residues. J gave up 4 bases and V 2 bases, and 1 base lay outside the gene matches. CDR1 and CDR2 from the germline V gene are SGHKS and YYEKEE (reference sequence). In DNA, the CDR3 is TGTGCCAGCAGCTTACAGGGGGTCACTGAAGCTTTCTTT. Translating gives CASSLQGVTEAFF.

This chain joins TRBV25-1 and TRBJ2-5; D remains ambiguous. Germline assignment: CDR1 MGHDK and CDR2 SYGVNS. The CDR3 has 10 residues. V lost 6 bases, J lost 3 bases, and 2 bases lay in between. CDR3 region: CASSKETQYF. The DNA of the CDR3 is TGTGCCAGCAGCAAAGAGACCCAGTACTTC.

This clone was counted a few times. This chain uses TRBV4-2 with TRBJ1-5, with D hard to call. V gave up 1 base and J gave up 5 bases, with 12 bases separating them. The CDR3 loop spans 15 amino acids. Germline V gene data show CDR1 as LGHNA and CDR2 as YNFKEQ. CDR3 sequence: CASSQVYSEYQPQHF. CDR3 coding DNA: TGTGCCAGCAGCCAAGTTTACAGTGAATATCAGCCCCAGCATTTT.

The chain joins TRBV9 to TRBJ2-5; 12 nucleotides line up with TRBD2. The CDR3 totals 17 residues. Trimming removed 4 bases from V and 2 bases from J; junction bases left unmatched: 9. CDR1 SGDLS and CDR2 YYNGEE come from the germline V gene. The CDR3 DNA follows: TGTGCCAGCAGCCAGGGCGCGCTAGCGGGGGGGCAAGAGACCCAGTACTTC. It specifies CASSQGALAGGQETQYF.

This clone was counted a few times. This chain connects TRBV6-5 to TRBJ1-2; D ambiguous. CDR3 length equals 11 residues. The germline CDR1 and CDR2 sequences are MNHEY and SVGAGI. The CDR3 DNA follows: TGTGAAGCCTCCACTAACTATGGCTACACCTTC. This translates into CEASTNYGYTF.